These 2 T cell receptor beta chains were sequenced from one sample in a study of cytomegalovirus exposure and HLA in healthy donors. Libraries were prepared by immunoSEQ multiplex PCR; TCRdb keeps only in-frame clonotypes and omits some of them. The table shows under 150,000 clones, with less than 90% occurring only once. Source material: PBMCs. The receptors come from a man younger than 35 in good health and CMV-seronegative.

The chain is built from TRBV27 and TRBJ1-1, with TRBD1 as a possible D gene (5 bases). CDR3 length: 13 residues. Trimming shortened V by 3 bases and J by 3 bases, and 8 bases separated the two germline ends. CDR1 and CDR2 from the germline V gene are MNHEY and SMNVEV (reference sequence). The DNA for the CDR3 is TGTGCCAGCAGTTTTGGGGGGGACACTGAAGCTTTCTTT. Translation gives CASSFGGDTEAFF.

V usage is TRBV29-1 and J usage is TRBJ2-7; possibly TRBD2 for D (5 bases). V lost 5 bases, J lost 6 bases, and 11 bases lay in between. CDR3 size: 11 residues. Germline V gene lookup returns CDR1 SQVTM and CDR2 ANQGSEA. For the CDR3, the DNA is TGCAGCGTTAAACTAGTGGTCGAGCAGTACTTC. This codes for CSVKLVVEQYF.